This T cell receptor (beta chain) was sequenced in a study of CD8 T cells in Susac syndrome. It was with random hexamers that roughly 0.45 to 1 ug RNA was reverse transcribed. A multiplex approach, immunoSEQ multiplex PCR, amplified TCR beta CDR3 across 54 Vbeta and 13 Jbeta. TCRdb fed the immunoSEQ multiplex PCR reads into MiXCR, producing one record per CDR3 protein. The sample contains more than 65,000 distinct CDR3 sequences, around 93% of which appear only once. V was cut by 5 bases and J by 6 bases, with 11 bases left in between. The CDR3 consists of 13 residues. The germline V gene encodes CDR1 MNHEY and CDR2 SVGAGI.

The source is a human donor in good health. The material sequenced was CD8+ T cells from PBMCs. The rearrangement uses TRBV6-5 and TRBJ1-5; tentatively, D is TRBD1 (5 bases). The CDR3 coding sequence is TGTGCCAGCAGTCAGGGATCGGGTCAGCCCCAGCATTTT. Protein product: CASSQGSGQPQHF.